This TCR beta chain was obtained from a study of blood T cell repertoires in COVID-19. Original processing notes: Reference gene primers were amplified, and this amplification served to estimate nucleated cell counts. The method was immunoSEQ multiplex PCR; TCRdb's version includes in-frame clones alone and lacks a portion of them. The DNA gave D and trimming, while V, J and clone size come from that table. The sample lists roughly 73,000 clones, roughly four fifths occurring once. The V and J ends lost 5 bases and 6 bases, in that order; junction bases with no gene match: 10. The germline V gene encodes CDR1 SEHNR and CDR2 FQNEAQ (reference sequence). CDR3 size: 15 residues.

Material for sequencing was peripheral blood. The V call is TRBV7-9, the J call TRBJ1-1, with TRBD1 identical over 9 bases. The receptor comes from a man between 65 and 80 years old with acute or convalescent COVID-19. CDR3 in amino acids: CASSQGDRVMAEAFF. The CDR3, as DNA: TGTGCCAGCAGCCAGGGGGACAGGGTAATGGCTGAAGCTTTCTTT.